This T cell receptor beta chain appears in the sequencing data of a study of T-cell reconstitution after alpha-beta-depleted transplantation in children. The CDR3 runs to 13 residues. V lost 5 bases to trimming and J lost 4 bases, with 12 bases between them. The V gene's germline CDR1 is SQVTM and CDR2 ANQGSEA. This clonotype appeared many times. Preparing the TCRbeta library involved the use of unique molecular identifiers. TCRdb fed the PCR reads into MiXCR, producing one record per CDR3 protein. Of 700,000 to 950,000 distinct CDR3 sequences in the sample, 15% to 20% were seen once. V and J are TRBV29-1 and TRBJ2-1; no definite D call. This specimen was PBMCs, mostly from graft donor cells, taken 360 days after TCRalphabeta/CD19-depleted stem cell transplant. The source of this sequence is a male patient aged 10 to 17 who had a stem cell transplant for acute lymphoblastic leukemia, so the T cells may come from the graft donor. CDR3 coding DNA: TGCAGCGTTAATAGCCACACTTACAATGAGCAGTTCTTC. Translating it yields CSVNSHTYNEQFF.